Listed below are T cell receptor beta chains from one sample, sequenced in a study of T cell responses to AZD1222 COVID-19 vaccine. The table came from immunoSEQ multiplex PCR; TCRdb's copy has only in-frame clones and leaves some out. This table has about 66,000 clones, approximately 90% appearing once. Sequencing used peripheral blood, obtained 28 days after the second dose of the MenACWY control vaccine. Receptors originate from an adult who received the MenACWY meningococcal vaccine as a control. CDR3s include the opening cysteine and the closing phenylalanine or tryptophan. Each record gives: CDR3 length, J gene, V gene, clone size, D gene, CDR3 protein, CDR3 DNA. The D gene is left open where the match is weak. The size of a clone is reported for some rows only, either as once, few or many, or as a class for expanded clones.

11 | TRBJ2-1 | TRBV27 | - | - | CASSAVGEQFF | TGTGCCAGTTCGGCTGTGGGTGAGCAGTTCTTC
13 | TRBJ1-5 | TRBV28 | - | - | CALGSGINQPQHF | TGTGCCTTGGGATCGGGGATCAATCAGCCCCAGCATTTT
14 | TRBJ1-1 | TRBV28 | - | - | CASSQQMTVFEAFF | TGTGCCAGCAGTCAACAGATGACAGTTTTTGAAGCTTTCTTT
12 | TRBJ2-7 | TRBV7-9 | - | - | CASSLVGHEQYF | TGTGCCAGCAGCTTAGTCGGCCACGAGCAGTACTTC
14 | TRBJ1-2 | TRBV5-1 | - | - | CASSLSVPPNGYTF | TGCGCCAGCAGCTTGTCTGTCCCACCTAATGGCTACACCTTC
15 | TRBJ2-3 | TRBV29-1 | - | - | CSVSPQYGGTDTQYF | TGCAGCGTTTCCCCTCAATATGGAGGGACAGATACGCAGTATTTT
14 | TRBJ1-1 | TRBV6-5 | - | - | CASSERARNTEAFF | TGTGCCAGCAGCGAGAGGGCCAGGAACACTGAAGCTTTCTTT
15 | TRBJ2-7 | TRBV18 | - | - | CASSPLTQAPYEQYF | TGTGCCAGCTCACCTTTAACACAGGCCCCCTACGAGCAGTACTTC
14 | TRBJ1-1 | TRBV30 | - | TRBD1 | CAWRGDRGDTEAFF | TGTGCCTGGAGGGGGGACAGGGGGGACACTGAAGCTTTCTTT
12 | TRBJ2-1 | TRBV10-2 | - | TRBD2 | CASSEAGVEQFF | TGCGCCAGCAGCGAAGCGGGGGTTGAGCAGTTCTTC
13 | TRBJ1-2 | TRBV3-1/TRBV3-2 | once | - | CASSPLRQAGYTF | TGTGCCAGCAGCCCGCTTAGGCAAGCGGGCTACACCTTC
14 | TRBJ2-5 | TRBV5-1 | - | TRBD2 | CASRGGLAGETQYF | TGCGCCAGCAGGGGCGGACTAGCGGGAGAGACCCAGTACTTC
14 | TRBJ1-3 | TRBV28 | - | TRBD1 | CASSSDRGQYTIYF | TGTGCCAGCAGTTCAGACAGGGGGCAATACACCATATATTTT
16 | TRBJ1-4 | TRBV15 | - | TRBD1 | CATSRSASGGDEKLFF | TGTGCCACCAGCAGATCCGCATCAGGGGGTGATGAAAAACTGTTTTTT
12 | TRBJ2-2 | TRBV14 | - | - | CASRFNTGELFF | TGTGCCAGCAGGTTCAACACCGGGGAGCTGTTTTTT
13 | TRBJ2-1 | TRBV11-3 | once | - | CASSLDPSNEQFF | TGTGCCAGCAGCTTGGACCCCAGCAATGAGCAGTTCTTC
16 | TRBJ1-4 | TRBV3-1/TRBV3-2 | - | - | CASSQDITATNEKLFF | TGTGCCAGCAGCCAAGATATAACAGCAACTAATGAAAAACTGTTTTTT
14 | TRBJ2-5 | TRBV3-1/TRBV3-2 | once | - | CASSQTVRGETQYF | TGTGCCAGCAGCCAAACCGTTAGGGGAGAGACCCAGTACTTC
17 | TRBJ2-4 | TRBV27 | - | TRBD2 | CASSSPTSTSGRNIQYF | TGTGCCAGCAGTTCGCCTACCTCTACTAGCGGGAGGAACATTCAGTACTTC
15 | TRBJ2-3 | TRBV13 | once | - | CASSGTEPLPDTQYF | TGTGCCAGCAGTGGGACTGAGCCCCTTCCAGATACGCAGTATTTT
15 | TRBJ2-7 | TRBV27 | - | - | CASSWASGPPYEQYF | TGTGCCAGCAGTTGGGCAAGCGGGCCCCCCTACGAGCAGTACTTC
14 | TRBJ2-1 | TRBV29-1 | - | TRBD2 | CSAGTSGMGNEQFF | TGCAGCGCCGGGACTAGCGGGATGGGAAATGAGCAGTTCTTC
15 | TRBJ2-6 | TRBV7-9 | - | - | CASSLMAGGANVLTF | TGTGCCAGCAGCTTAATGGCCGGGGGGGCCAACGTCCTGACTTTC
17 | TRBJ2-7 | TRBV7-2 | - | TRBD2 | CASSFPGLAGASYEQYF | TGTGCCAGCAGCTTCCCGGGACTAGCGGGAGCATCCTACGAGCAGTACTTC
17 | TRBJ2-1 | TRBV7-9 | - | TRBD2 | CAVYLSSGLAALNEQFF | TGTGCCGTTTACCTGTCCTCGGGACTAGCGGCTCTTAATGAGCAGTTCTTC
15 | TRBJ2-7 | TRBV27 | - | TRBD1 | CASTPLGQTTKEQYF | TGTGCCAGCACCCCCCTGGGACAGACTACTAAAGAGCAGTACTTC
14 | TRBJ1-3 | TRBV27 | - | - | CASMGGYSGNTIYF | TGTGCCAGCATGGGGGGCTACTCTGGAAACACCATATATTTT
13 | TRBJ2-5 | TRBV4-2 | - | - | CASSQLAEETQYF | TGTGCCAGCAGCCAGCTAGCAGAAGAGACCCAGTACTTC
14 | TRBJ2-7 | TRBV19 | - | - | CASRPGRKTGEQYF | TGTGCCAGTAGACCCGGTCGTAAGACGGGGGAGCAGTACTTC
15 | TRBJ2-6 | TRBV7-2 | - | - | CASNRRGSGANVLTF | TGTGCCAGCAACCGGAGGGGATCTGGGGCCAACGTCCTGACTTTC
14 | TRBJ2-3 | TRBV5-1 | - | TRBD1 | CACAGTGFTDTQYF | TGCGCCTGTGCGGGGACAGGGTTCACAGATACGCAGTATTTT
14 | TRBJ1-6 | TRBV9 | - | TRBD1 | CASSDQGANSPLHF | TGTGCCAGCAGCGACCAGGGGGCGAATTCACCCCTCCACTTT
12 | TRBJ2-7 | TRBV11-2 | - | - | CASSLSGYEQYF | TGTGCCAGCAGCTTAAGTGGCTACGAGCAGTACTTC
15 | TRBJ2-5 | TRBV11-2 | few | TRBD2 | CASSSIGEGQETQYF | TGTGCCAGCAGCTCCATAGGGGAGGGGCAAGAGACCCAGTACTTC
15 | TRBJ2-5 | TRBV7-8 | - | - | CASSLAGEQQETQYF | TGTGCCAGCAGCTTAGCTGGGGAACAGCAAGAGACCCAGTACTTC
12 | TRBJ1-2 | TRBV4-1 | - | TRBD1 | CASSHILDRTFF | TGCGCCAGCAGCCATATACTGGACAGGACTTTCTTC
11 | TRBJ1-2 | TRBV28 | - | - | CASQEGYGYTF | TGTGCCAGCCAGGAGGGCTATGGCTACACCTTC
12 | TRBJ1-2 | TRBV14 | once | - | CASSPTGYGYTF | TGTGCCAGCAGCCCGACAGGATATGGCTACACCTTC
15 | TRBJ1-4 | TRBV4-1 | - | - | CASSQDAGWAEKLFF | TGCGCCAGCAGCCAAGATGCCGGGTGGGCCGAAAAACTGTTTTTT
15 | TRBJ2-6 | TRBV18 | - | - | CASSPDVSGANVLTF | TGTGCCAGCTCACCGGACGTCTCTGGGGCCAACGTCCTGACTTTC
13 | TRBJ2-1 | TRBV6-5 | - | TRBD2 | CASNKGTSDEQFF | TGTGCCAGCAATAAAGGGACTAGCGATGAGCAGTTCTTC
14 | TRBJ2-5 | TRBV6-5 | - | - | CASRGVGPQETQYF | TGTGCCAGCAGGGGTGTGGGGCCGCAAGAGACCCAGTACTTC
16 | TRBJ2-7 | TRBV11-2 | - | - | CASSPINRAGGYEQYF | TGTGCCAGCAGCCCGATCAACCGGGCCGGAGGCTACGAGCAGTACTTC
14 | TRBJ2-1 | TRBV7-2 | - | - | CASSLRVRSSEQFF | TGTGCCAGCAGCTTACGTGTTCGAAGCAGTGAGCAGTTCTTC
17 | TRBJ2-5 | TRBV24-1 | - | - | CATSLGGDSSRTSTQYF | TGTGCCACCAGCTTGGGCGGGGACAGCTCCCGGACAAGCACCCAGTACTTC
14 | TRBJ1-5 | TRBV29-1 | once | TRBD1 | CSVEGGDSDQPQHF | TGCAGCGTTGAAGGTGGGGACAGCGATCAGCCCCAGCATTTT
15 | TRBJ2-2 | TRBV5-1 | - | - | CASSLSGGYTGELFF | TGCGCCAGCAGCCTATCTGGGGGATACACCGGGGAGCTGTTTTTT
15 | TRBJ2-7 | TRBV5-6 | - | - | CASSFSPLTGNEQYF | TGTGCCAGCAGCTTTTCGCCCTTGACAGGAAACGAGCAGTACTTC
15 | TRBJ2-3 | TRBV19 | - | - | CASSTGASGIDTQYF | TGTGCCAGTAGTACCGGGGCCAGCGGCATAGATACGCAGTATTTT
15 | TRBJ2-2 | TRBV10-3 | - | - | CAISESVGNTGELFF | TGTGCCATCAGTGAGTCCGTTGGGAACACCGGGGAGCTGTTTTTT
14 | TRBJ2-5 | TRBV9 | once | - | CASSPTTLAETQYF | TGTGCCAGCAGCCCCACGACTTTGGCGGAGACCCAGTACTTC
13 | TRBJ2-5 | TRBV7-2 | - | - | CASSSRVGETQYF | TGTGCCAGCAGCTCCAGGGTCGGGGAGACCCAGTACTTC
14 | TRBJ1-3 | TRBV18 | once | - | CASSPEWVEDTIYF | TGTGCCAGCTCTCCAGAGTGGGTTGAAGACACCATATATTTT
13 | TRBJ1-2 | TRBV6-5 | - | - | CASSLTFNYGYTF | TGTGCCAGCAGTCTAACATTCAACTATGGCTACACCTTC